What follows are 10 T cell receptor beta chains derived from one specimen sequenced in a study of healthy donors' naive CD4 and CD8 T cells (dated by TCRdb to the mid-2010s). The instrument was a 454 GS FLX Titanium. A previously published linear amplification protocol was used to build the TCR libraries, starting from 400 to 500 ng of total RNA. TCRdb ran its own pipeline on the public reads, namely fastp trimming at Q25 and MiXCR clone calling, and kept in-frame beta chains. Every entry covers one CDR3 protein and lists the most common genes and DNA from its rows. The sample table shows 150,000 to 200,000 distinct CDR3 sequences, and around three quarters are seen once. The top ten clonotypes cover 2% to 2.5% of the sample. The material sequenced was naive CD4+ and CD8+ T cells sorted from blood, pooled from several donors. The sample's cell subset or site label, decoded: FACS-sorted naive CD4+ (CD45RO-CD45RA+) and naive CD8+ (CD45RA+CD27bright) T cells. These receptor sequences come from a pool of human donors in good health; the sample pools cells from several healthy donors.

In this sample, this clonotype turned up a few times. The J gene is TRBJ2-7, the V gene TRBV6-2 or TRBV6-3; D remains unclear. Germline V lookup: CDR1 MNHEY, CDR2 SVGEGT. The CDR3 sequence is 12 residues long. V lost 5 bases to trimming and J lost 5 bases, with 10 bases between them. The CDR3 here is CASSHGGNEQYF. The CDR3 DNA reads TGTGCCAGCAGTCACGGTGGGAACGAGCAGTACTTC.

The chain joins TRBV6-2 or TRBV6-3 to TRBJ2-7; tentative D call: TRBD2 (6 bases). Trimming took 8 bases from V and 3 from J, leaving 14 bases between them. In germline, CDR1 is MNHEY, CDR2 SVGEGT. The CDR3 is 13 amino acids. The CDR3 nucleotides read TGTGCCAGCCTGAAGGAGGGCCGCTACGAGCAGTACTTC. Translation gives CASLKEGRYEQYF.

V is TRBV6-5 and J is TRBJ2-1, with D perhaps matching TRBD1 or TRBD2 (5 bases each). This CDR3 has 15 residues. Looked up from germline, CDR1 is MNHEY and CDR2 is SVGAGI. V lost 6 bases and J lost 8, with 20 bases in between. The CDR3 coding sequence is TGTGCCAGCAGCCCTTCGGGACGGGCTAGGGATGAGCAGTTCTTC. Translated, it gives CASSPSGRARDEQFF.

This clonotype occurred a few times. The rearrangement uses TRBV19 and TRBJ1-2; a weak D match, TRBD1 (6 bases). V shed 4 bases and J shed 3 bases, with 9 bases lying between them. The CDR3 is 13 residues long. From germline, CDR1 is LNHDA and CDR2 SQIVND (reference sequence). The CDR3 reads CASSTTGYYGYTF. The CDR3 nucleotides are TGTGCCAGTAGTACAACAGGGTACTATGGCTACACCTTC.

The chain couples TRBV21-1 to TRBJ1-5. TRBV21-1 is listed as a pseudogene. The CDR3 consists of 18 residues. In DNA, the CDR3 is TGTGCCAGCAGCAAATACGGTCGGGTGGGCAGACTCTATCAGCCCCAGCATTTT. This gives the protein CASSKYGRVGRLYQPQHF.

The rearrangement links TRBV15 to TRBJ2-1; 7 bases are shared with TRBD2. The CDR3 is made up of 18 amino acids. Unmatched junction bases numbered 14, after V lost 1 base and J lost 5 bases. Germline CDR1 reads LNHNV; CDR2 reads YYDKDF (reference sequence). CDR3 amino acids: CATSRVLARREQDNEQFF. The CDR3 DNA sequence: TGTGCCACCAGCAGAGTACTAGCGAGGAGGGAACAAGACAATGAGCAGTTCTTC.

The chain has TRBV29-1 and TRBJ2-4, with D unclear. The CDR3 sequence is 12 residues long. In germline, CDR1 is SQVTM, CDR2 ANQGSEA. V gave up 3 bases and J gave up 7 bases, with 10 bases separating them. CDR3 sequence reads: CSVEAEGNIQYF. CDR3 DNA sequence: TGCAGCGTTGAGGCCGAAGGGAACATTCAGTACTTC.

Regarding this clonotype: An end of the junction differs from the germline gene, which may be a read error. This chain joins TRBV19 and TRBJ1-5; TRBD1 might be the D (5 bases). The CDR3 has 15 amino acids. CDR1 is LNHDA and CDR2 is SQIVND in the germline V gene (reference sequence). CDR3 nucleotides: TGTACCAGTAGTATACAGGCCCGGAGCAATCAGCCCCAGCATTTT. It encodes CTSSIQARSNQPQHF.

The chain is built from TRBV5-4 and TRBJ1-2; maybe TRBD1 (5 bases). From germline, CDR1 is SGHNT and CDR2 YYREEE (reference sequence). The V gene lost 0 bases and the J gene lost 3 bases, with 12 bases spanning the gap. The CDR3 spans 15 residues. Here the CDR3 reads CASSLAPGNDYGYTF. CDR3 bases: TGTGCCAGCAGCTTGGCCCCAGGGAACGACTATGGCTACACCTTC.

The V call is TRBV5-1, the J call TRBJ2-3, with D maybe TRBD1 (7 bases). The CDR3 consists of 16 residues. Trimming removed 4 bases at V and 3 bases at J, with 18 bases between. Germline values: CDR1 SGHRS, CDR2 YFSETQ. DNA of the CDR3: TGCGCCAGCAGCCGGGGGACAGCGGACGGTACAGATACGCAGTATTTT. Amino acid sequence: CASSRGTADGTDTQYF.